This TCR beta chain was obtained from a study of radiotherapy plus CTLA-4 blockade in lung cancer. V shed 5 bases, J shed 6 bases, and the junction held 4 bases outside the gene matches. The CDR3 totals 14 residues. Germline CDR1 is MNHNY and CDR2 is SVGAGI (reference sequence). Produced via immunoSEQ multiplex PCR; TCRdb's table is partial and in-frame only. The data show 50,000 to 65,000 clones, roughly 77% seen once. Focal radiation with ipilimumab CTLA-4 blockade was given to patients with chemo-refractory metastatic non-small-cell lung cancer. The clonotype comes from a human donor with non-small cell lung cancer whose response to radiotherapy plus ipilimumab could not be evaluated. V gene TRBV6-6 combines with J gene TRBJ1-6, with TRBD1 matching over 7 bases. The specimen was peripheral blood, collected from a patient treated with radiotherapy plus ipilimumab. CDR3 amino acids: CASSHGQANSPLHF. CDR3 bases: TGTGCCAGCAGTCACGGACAGGCTAATTCACCCCTCCACTTT.